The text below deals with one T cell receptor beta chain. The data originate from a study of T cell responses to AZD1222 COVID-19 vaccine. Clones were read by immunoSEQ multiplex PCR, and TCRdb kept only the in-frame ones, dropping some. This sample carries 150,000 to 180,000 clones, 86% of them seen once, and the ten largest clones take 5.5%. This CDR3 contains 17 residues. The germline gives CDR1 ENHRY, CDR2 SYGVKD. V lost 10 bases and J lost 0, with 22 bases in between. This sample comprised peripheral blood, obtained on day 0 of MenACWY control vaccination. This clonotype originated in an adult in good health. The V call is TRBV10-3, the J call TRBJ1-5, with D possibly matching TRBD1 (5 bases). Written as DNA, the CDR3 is TGTGCCACCCAGATTGGGGGGTTCGGGGTTAGCAATCAGCCCCAGCATTTT. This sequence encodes CATQIGGFGVSNQPQHF.